This TCR beta chain appears in the sequencing data of a study of blood T cells in healthy people across ages. The second PCR ran roughly 6 to 12 cycles with a sample-barcoded 5' primer and J-beta primers. From the 5' RACE reads, TCRdb called clonotypes with MiXCR, one entry per CDR3 protein. This table holds approximately 2,000,000 distinct CDR3 sequences, 39% found once. The J segment lost 4 bases and the V segment lost 5 bases, leaving 11 bases of the junction unmatched. Germline V CDR1 and CDR2: SSHAT, FNYEAQ (reference sequence). CDR3 length equals 16 residues. The receptor was isolated from a human donor in good health. Material: blood. The V gene is TRBV7-7, the J gene TRBJ1-2, with TRBD1 matching over 9 bases. The CDR3 DNA sequence: TGTGCCAGCAGCGCAGACCGGGACAGGGAAACCTATGGCTACACCTTC. Translating it yields CASSADRDRETYGYTF. Supplemented by reference TRBV7-7 and TRBJ1-2, the full variable domain reads GAGVSQSPRYKVTKRGQDVTLRCDPISSHATLYWYQQALGQGPEFLTYFNYEAQPDKSGLPSDRFSAERPEGSISTLTIQRTEQRDSAMYRCASSADRDRETYGYTFGSGTRLTVV.